One and the same sample provided the 17 T cell receptor beta chains below, sequenced in a study of early T cells in non-severe SARS-CoV-2 infection. TCRdb analysed the 5' RACE reads with MiXCR anew, one entry per CDR3 protein. This table holds tens of thousands of distinct CDR3 sequences, more than 10% found once. Sequencing was performed on whole blood. The receptors originated from an adult who was a healthcare worker with PCR-confirmed SARS-CoV-2 infection or an uninfected control (not recorded which).

Regarding this clonotype: At one end the junction does not follow the germline gene, possibly because of a read error. The chain carries TRBV7-9 and TRBJ2-5; possibly TRBD2 for D (6 bases). CDR1 and CDR2 from the germline V gene are SEHNR and FQNEAQ (reference sequence). The CDR3 loop spans 10 amino acids. The CDR3 DNA sequence: TGCGCGAGCGGGTGGGAGACCCAGTACTTC. Amino acids: CASGWETQYF.

This clonotype was recorded many times. This chain links TRBV12-3 or TRBV12-4 with TRBJ2-7; D is unclear. V was cut by 3 bases and J by 5 bases, with 14 bases left in between. The CDR3 is 14 amino acids. For the CDR3, the DNA is TGTGCCAGCAGTTTGGCCGGCCTTTCCCACGAGCAGTACTTC. Translating gives CASSLAGLSHEQYF.

J is TRBJ2-1 and V is TRBV29-1; 7 positions match TRBD1. This CDR3 is 19 amino acids long. Germline V gene sequence: CDR1 SQVTM, CDR2 ANQGSEA. The ends lost 0 bases at V and 2 bases at J; junction bases unmatched: 16. The CDR3 nucleotides are TGCAGCGTTGAAGATCTAGGGGACAGCTACTTTCATACCTACAATGAGCAGTTCTTC. Protein sequence: CSVEDLGDSYFHTYNEQFF.

About this clonotype: Just one base apart from a much larger clone, this may be a read error. The gene calls are TRBV29-1 and TRBJ2-3; the D gene is possibly TRBD2 (6 bases). Deletions cut 3 bases from V and 10 bases from J, with 17 bases between. Germline CDR1 and CDR2: SQVTM and ANQGSEA. CDR3 length: 13 residues. The CDR3 region is CSVDRGRADAQYF. The CDR3 nucleotides read TGCAGCGTTGATCGGGGGAGAGCCGATGCGCAGTATTTT.

As regards this clonotype: A junction boundary mismatches the germline segment, possibly from a read error. The chain couples TRBV28 to TRBJ2-1; tentative D call: TRBD1 (6 bases). Germline assignment: CDR1 MDHEN and CDR2 SYDVKM. The CDR3 loop spans 11 amino acids. In DNA, the CDR3 is TGTGCCAGTAGTTTAAGGGGGGAGCAGTTCTTC. It specifies CASSLRGEQFF.

The CDR3, as DNA: TGTGCCAGCAGCTTAGTAAGAGGGAGTAAGAGCATTCAGTACTTC. Amino acid sequence: CASSLVRGSKSIQYF. This rearrangement joins TRBV7-9 to TRBJ2-4; possibly TRBD2 for D (5 bases). CDR1 and CDR2 (germline): SEHNR, FQNEAQ (reference sequence). This CDR3 region has 15 residues. V was cut by 1 base and J by 9 bases, with 16 bases left in between.

This clonotype has ten or more counts. V is TRBV5-1 and J is TRBJ2-3; 8 bases are a match to TRBD2. CDR3 length: 15 residues. The trim removed 5 bases at V and 0 bases at J, leaving 5 bases unmatched. The germline CDR1 and CDR2 sequences are SGHRS and YFSETQ. The CDR3 sequence is CASRPASGSTDTQYF. CDR3 sequence (DNA): TGCGCCAGCAGACCAGCTAGCGGGAGCACAGATACGCAGTATTTT.

This clonotype has a handful of counts. The gene calls are TRBV6-4 and TRBJ1-1; D is unclear. This CDR3 has 13 amino acids. V was clipped by 5 bases and J by 1 base, with 8 bases between them. CDR1 is MRHNA, CDR2 SNTAGT, per germline. The CDR3 sequence is CASSSTRNTEAFF. The CDR3 region has the DNA TGTGCCAGCAGTTCGACCAGGAACACTGAAGCTTTCTTT.

This clonotype is medium-sized. The genes are TRBV7-3 and TRBJ1-1; 7 positions match TRBD1. This CDR3 has 15 residues. The V gene end was trimmed by 3 bases and the J gene end by 5 bases; junction bases not matched to a gene: 9. Per the germline V gene, CDR1 is SGHTA and CDR2 is FQGTGA. The CDR3 sequence is CASSLARGAGTEAFF. The CDR3 DNA is TGTGCCAGCAGCTTGGCCAGGGGGGCTGGGACTGAAGCTTTCTTT.

The table lists this clonotype with many counts. This chain uses TRBV7-6 with TRBJ2-2; D not certain. Germline values: CDR1 SGHVS, CDR2 FNYEAQ. This CDR3 has 16 amino acids. V dropped 1 base and J dropped 1 base, with 10 bases sitting between them. CDR3 coding DNA: TGTGCCAGCAGCTTAGGGGCCAGCGTGAACACCGGGGAGCTGTTTTTT. As protein: CASSLGASVNTGELFF.

The sample holds many counts of this clonotype. V is TRBV19 and J is TRBJ2-2; D remains unclear. Deletions cut 5 bases from V and 7 bases from J, with 8 bases between. The V gene's germline CDR1 is LNHDA and CDR2 SQIVND (reference sequence). CDR3 length: 12 amino acids. The CDR3 here is CASSLSGGELFF. CDR3 in DNA: TGTGCCAGTAGTCTCTCGGGCGGGGAGCTGTTTTTT.

This clonotype has ten or more counts. V and J are TRBV7-3 and TRBJ2-3; unclear D gene. Germline V CDR1 and CDR2: SGHTA, FQGTGA. V lost 5 bases and J 8 bases, leaving 11 bases between the germline ends. This CDR3 has 12 amino acids. This chain's CDR3 is CASSQTPGTQYF. DNA of the CDR3: TGTGCCAGCAGCCAAACGCCGGGTACGCAGTATTTT.

Only a few counts were recorded for this clonotype. This chain connects TRBV20-1 to TRBJ2-3; D gene unclear. This CDR3 has 15 residues. Germline V lookup: CDR1 DFQATT, CDR2 SNEGSKA (reference sequence). V dropped 6 bases and J dropped 3 bases, with 19 bases sitting between them. CDR3 residues: CSARPLVDRTDTQYF. The CDR3 DNA reads as TGCAGTGCCCGCCCTCTTGTCGACCGTACAGATACGCAGTATTTT.

This clonotype has ten or more counts. CDR3 protein: CASSLGQPTGELFF. For the CDR3, the DNA is TGTGCCAGCAGTTTGGGCCAACCCACCGGGGAGCTGTTTTTT. The chain carries TRBV12-3 or TRBV12-4 and TRBJ2-2, with D unclear. This CDR3 spans 14 amino acids. Between the trimmed V and J ends, which lost 3 bases and 4 bases, there was a span of 9 bases.

The rearrangement joins TRBV15 to TRBJ2-1; D remains unclear. CDR3 length: 16 amino acids. In germline, CDR1 is LNHNV, CDR2 YYDKDF (reference sequence). The V end was cut by 0 bases, the J end by 2 bases, with 11 bases between. CDR3 in DNA: TGTGCCACCAGCAGAGACGTAATAAGCCCCTACAATGAGCAGTTCTTC. Translating gives CATSRDVISPYNEQFF.

This clonotype was seen a handful of times. The chain links TRBV9 to TRBJ2-2; D gene uncertain. Trimming left V 3 bases short and J 4 bases short, with 7 bases between. The CDR3 is 13 residues long. CDR1 is SGDLS and CDR2 is YYNGEE in the germline V gene. CDR3 region: CASSDGITGELFF. CDR3 coding DNA: TGTGCCAGCAGCGACGGCATCACCGGGGAGCTGTTTTTT. The entire variable domain, with the rest obtained from reference TRBV9 and TRBJ2-2, is as follows: DSGVTQTPKHLITATGQRVTLRCSPRSGDLSVYWYQQSLDQGLQFLIQYYNGEERAKGNILERFSAQQFPDLHSELNLSSLELGDSALYFCASSDGITGELFFGEGSRLTVL.

The chain recombines TRBV5-1 with TRBJ2-2; 9 bases line up with TRBD1. The CDR3 covers 14 residues. V was pared by 3 bases and J by 9 bases, with 6 bases of the junction left unmatched. Germline V gives CDR1 SGHRS, CDR2 YFSETQ. This chain's CDR3 is CASSWTGAVRELFF. The CDR3 nucleotides are TGCGCCAGCAGCTGGACAGGGGCGGTCAGGGAGCTGTTTTTT.